The TCR beta chain described here comes from a study of T cell repertoires in cytomegalovirus infection. Study in general: Evidence of both CMV infection and a matching HLA type came from public TCR beta signatures.

Comment on this clonotype: The antigen is not known.

MiXCR, applied by TCRdb to the reads, yields one record per CDR3 protein. This table has approximately 910,000 distinct CDR3 sequences, approximately 30% appearing once. Germline lookup yields CDR1 SGHVS and CDR2 FNYEAQ. Trimming left V 1 base short and J 8 bases short, with 14 bases between. This CDR3 contains 14 residues. Source: cultured CD8+ T cells from PBMCs, taken from culture after CMV antigen stimulation. The source of this sequence is a human donor in good health (CMV status not recorded). Some clones in this sample may be carry-over from other donors' samples. V usage is TRBV7-6 and J usage is TRBJ1-2; D is possibly TRBD1 (5 bases). CDR3 amino acids: CASSLDDSFSGYTF. Here the CDR3 DNA reads TGTGCCAGCAGCTTAGACGACAGTTTCTCCGGCTACACCTTC.